The 29 T cell receptor beta chains presented below share a single source sample, sequenced in a study of blood T cell repertoires in COVID-19. Sequencing was performed with immunoSEQ multiplex PCR; in TCRdb, only in-frame clones are kept and a portion is missing. The sample gives 200,000 to 250,000 clones, over 80% of which show up once; about 1.3% is in the top ten. Specimen: peripheral blood. The source of these receptors is a woman aged 25-40 years with COVID-19, enrolled during active disease.

V usage is TRBV6-2 or TRBV6-3 and J usage is TRBJ1-2, with a weak D call TRBD1 (6 bases). V lost 0 bases and J lost 5, with 19 bases in between. CDR3 length equals 17 residues. In germline, CDR1 is MNHEY, CDR2 SVGEGT. The CDR3 DNA follows: TGTGCCAGCAGTTACTCGATGGACAGCACCAAGGGGTATGGCTACACCTTC. Protein: CASSYSMDSTKGYGYTF.

The chain has TRBV6-2 or TRBV6-3 and TRBJ2-7; 10 bases map to TRBD1. Trimming at V came to 5 bases and at J to 5 bases, leaving 6 bases not matched to a gene. The CDR3 contains 14 residues. Germline loops: CDR1 MNHEY, CDR2 SVGEGT. The CDR3 DNA sequence: TGTGCCAGCAGTCTGGACAGGGGGATCCACGAGCAGTACTTC. Amino acid sequence: CASSLDRGIHEQYF.

The CDR3 spells CASSPGDRTKKTQYF. As DNA, the CDR3 is TGTGCCAGCTCACCAGGGGACAGGACCAAAAAGACCCAGTACTTC. The chain couples TRBV18 to TRBJ2-5, with 8 positions matching TRBD1. CDR1 is KGHSH and CDR2 is LQKENI in the germline V gene. The CDR3 totals 15 residues. With V trimmed by 2 bases and J by 6 bases, 8 bases remained unmatched.

The chain links TRBV27 to TRBJ2-7; the D gene is possibly TRBD1 (6 bases). Germline values: CDR1 MNHEY, CDR2 SMNVEV (reference sequence). The CDR3 covers 14 residues. V lost 4 bases and J lost 0, with 10 bases in between. The CDR3 DNA follows: TGTGCCAGCAGTTCGACAGGTAGCTCCTACGAGCAGTACTTC. It translates to CASSSTGSSYEQYF.

The CDR3: CASSMKATPLNQPQHF. The CDR3 DNA follows: TGTGCCAGTAGTATGAAAGCTACCCCGCTCAATCAGCCCCAGCATTTT. V and J are TRBV19 and TRBJ1-5; no firm D call. CDR3 length equals 16 residues. The germline V gene encodes CDR1 LNHDA and CDR2 SQIVND (reference sequence). Trimming took off 3 bases at V and 3 bases at J, with 15 bases between the two ends.

J is TRBJ2-3 and V is TRBV4-3, with 13 bases lining up with TRBD2. This CDR3 comprises 20 residues. The V gene's germline CDR1 is LGHNA and CDR2 YSLEER. With 4 bases clipped from V and 3 bases from J, the junction kept 16 bases outside the gene matches. CDR3 residues: CASSLQGLAGAAGGTDTQYF. CDR3 coding DNA: TGCGCCAGCAGCCTACAAGGACTAGCGGGAGCGGCAGGGGGGACAGATACGCAGTATTTT.

This chain joins TRBV19 and TRBJ1-5, with TRBD1 identical over 9 bases. Germline V gives CDR1 LNHDA, CDR2 SQIVND (reference sequence). The CDR3 spans 17 residues. V lost 5 bases, J lost 5 bases, and 13 bases stayed unmatched. The chain's CDR3 is CASSARGQGSKYQPQHF. The CDR3 DNA follows: TGTGCCAGTAGTGCCCGGGGACAGGGTAGTAAGTATCAGCCCCAGCATTTT.

This clone has a count of ten or more. The rearrangement links TRBV6-4 to TRBJ2-3; 8 bases line up with TRBD2. The CDR3 is 15 residues long. J lost 4 bases, V lost 3 bases, and 6 bases had no gene match. CDR1 is MRHNA and CDR2 is SNTAGT in the germline V gene. CDR3 region: CASSEDGGAPDTQYF. The CDR3 nucleotides read TGTGCCAGCAGTGAGGACGGGGGGGCCCCAGATACGCAGTATTTT.

The chain employs TRBV18 and TRBJ2-3, with D perhaps matching TRBD2 (5 bases). This CDR3 spans 14 amino acids. The V end lost 6 bases, the J end lost 4 bases, and 14 bases lay between the germline ends. CDR1 and CDR2 (germline): KGHSH, LQKENI. The CDR3 DNA sequence: TGTGCCAGCTCCCGGACCCCGAGGGCAGATACGCAGTATTTT. Encoded protein: CASSRTPRADTQYF.

The rearrangement links TRBV5-6 to TRBJ1-5, with D perhaps matching TRBD1 (5 bases). The CDR3 is made up of 13 amino acids. In germline, CDR1 is SGHDT, CDR2 YYEEEE. Trimming took 1 base from V and 7 from J, leaving 9 bases between them. CDR3 protein: CASSLSGHQPQHF. DNA for the CDR3: TGTGCCAGCAGCTTGTCAGGGCACCAGCCCCAGCATTTT. The variable domain in full, completed from reference TRBV5-6 and TRBJ1-5, reads DAGVTQSPTHLIKTRGQQVTLRCSPKSGHDTVSWYQQALGQGPQFIFQYYEEEERQRGNFPDRFSGHQFPNYSSELNVNALLLGDSALYLCASSLSGHQPQHFGDGTRLSIL.

The chain employs TRBV5-1 and TRBJ2-1; D not resolved. Germline CDR1 reads SGHRS; CDR2 reads YFSETQ. There are 14 residues in the CDR3. The V and J ends lost 2 bases and 5 bases respectively, with 11 bases between them. The CDR3 loop reads CASSFRGNNNEQFF. CDR3 bases: TGCGCCAGCAGCTTCCGAGGAAATAACAATGAGCAGTTCTTC.

The chain uses TRBV9 and TRBJ1-6; D is unclear. From germline, CDR1 is SGDLS and CDR2 YYNGEE. CDR3 length: 14 amino acids. The V end was cut by 0 bases, the J end by 6 bases, with 7 bases between. CDR3 in amino acids: CASSVETSNSPLHF. CDR3 coding DNA: TGTGCCAGCAGCGTAGAAACAAGTAATTCACCCCTCCACTTT.

The chain has TRBV7-6 and TRBJ2-2; 9 nucleotides match TRBD2. Germline V lookup: CDR1 SGHVS, CDR2 FNYEAQ. The trim removed 0 bases at V and 3 bases at J, leaving 8 bases unmatched. The CDR3 runs to 18 residues. As DNA, the CDR3 is TGTGCCAGCAGCTTAGCGGCGGGGGGGGGCAGGGACACCGGGGAGCTGTTTTTT. Translation gives CASSLAAGGGRDTGELFF.

The gene calls are TRBV5-4 and TRBJ2-1, with D uncertain. Germline-derived CDR1 and CDR2 are SGHNT and YYREEE (reference sequence). This CDR3 region has 13 residues. V was trimmed by 6 bases and J by 4 bases, leaving 11 bases between them. CDR3 region: CASTGVGYNEQFF. CDR3 coding DNA: TGTGCCAGCACCGGAGTCGGGTACAATGAGCAGTTCTTC. The full variable domain, in which reference TRBV5-4 and TRBJ2-1 provide the parts outside the CDR3, is ETGVTQSPTHLIKTRGQQVTLRCSSQSGHNTVSWYQQALGQGPQFIFQYYREEENGRGNFPPRFSGLQFPNYSSELNVNALELDDSALYLCASTGVGYNEQFFGPGTRLTVL.

The rearrangement uses TRBV4-2 and TRBJ2-7; a possible D gene is TRBD1 (6 bases). The CDR3 loop spans 15 amino acids. The germline gives CDR1 LGHNA, CDR2 YNFKEQ. Trimming shortened V by 1 base and J by 7 bases, and 17 bases separated the two germline ends. CDR3 bases: TGTGCCAGCAGCCAAGGGACAGAGCTGCGAGTGGAGCAGTACTTC. It specifies CASSQGTELRVEQYF.

The CDR3 is CASSEALRQDQPQHF. The CDR3 DNA reads TGTGCCAGCAGTGAAGCGTTAAGACAAGATCAGCCCCAGCATTTT. V and J are TRBV6-1 and TRBJ1-5; D not certain. Germline V gene data show CDR1 as MNHNS and CDR2 as SASEGT. V lost 0 bases, J lost 5 bases, and 11 bases lay in between. This CDR3 spans 15 amino acids.

The rearrangement joins TRBV6-5 to TRBJ2-7; the D gene is possibly TRBD1 (5 bases). Germline CDR1 is MNHEY and CDR2 is SVGAGI. The CDR3 contains 14 residues. V shed 0 bases and J shed 5 bases, with 11 bases lying between them. CDR3 protein: CASSYSGQGDEQYF. DNA of the CDR3: TGTGCCAGCAGTTACTCGGGCCAGGGCGACGAGCAGTACTTC.

This clone has just one count. The chain combines TRBV9 with TRBJ2-3; tentative D call: TRBD2 (5 bases). Germline V gene sequence: CDR1 SGDLS, CDR2 YYNGEE. The CDR3 is 13 amino acids. Trimming took 0 bases from V and 6 from J, leaving 8 bases between them. DNA of the CDR3: TGTGCCAGCAGCGTAGATTGGGAGGATACGCAGTATTTT. Translation: CASSVDWEDTQYF.

This clone was recorded a few times. The chain uses TRBV10-3 and TRBJ2-3; 14 positions agree with TRBD2. With 9 bases clipped from V and 3 bases from J, the junction kept 2 bases outside the gene matches. The CDR3 contains 14 residues. CDR1 is ENHRY and CDR2 is SYGVKD in the germline V gene. CDR3 loop: CAIRTSGRTDTQYF. CDR3 in DNA: TGTGCCATACGGACTAGCGGGAGGACAGATACGCAGTATTTT.

J is TRBJ2-2 and V is TRBV6-6; TRBD1 aligns across 9 bases. The CDR3 has 15 residues. CDR1 and CDR2 from the germline V gene are MNHNY and SVGAGI (reference sequence). V trimming: 3 bases; J trimming: 6 bases; junction bases outside the gene matches: 5. CDR3 loop: CASSYQQGAAGELFF. CDR3 nucleotides: TGTGCCAGCAGTTATCAACAGGGGGCTGCCGGGGAGCTGTTTTTT.

The chain uses TRBV7-8 and TRBJ2-7; D unclear. The CDR3 totals 11 residues. Deletions cut 4 bases from V and 5 bases from J, with 6 bases between. CDR1 is SGHVS and CDR2 is FQNEAQ in the germline V gene. The CDR3: CASSWADEQYF. The CDR3 DNA sequence: TGTGCCAGCAGCTGGGCCGACGAGCAGTACTTC.

This sequence joins TRBV7-6 and TRBJ2-2; 10 bases agree with TRBD2. CDR3 size: 19 residues. Germline assignment: CDR1 SGHVS and CDR2 FNYEAQ. Trimming took 1 base from V and 4 from J; bases not matched to a gene: 12. The chain's CDR3 is CASSLVDLAGEVTTGELFF. The CDR3 bases are TGTGCCAGCAGCTTAGTAGACCTAGCGGGAGAGGTTACCACCGGGGAGCTGTTTTTT.

In the case of this clone: Additional DNA sequences in this sample encode the identical CDR3. The gene calls are TRBV7-2 and TRBJ1-6, with a weak D call TRBD1 (5 bases). Germline CDR1 is SGHTA and CDR2 is FQGNSA. This CDR3 has 14 residues. V lost 2 bases to trimming and J lost 7 bases, with 9 bases between them. The CDR3 loop reads CASSLRQGNSPLHF. The CDR3 coding sequence is TGTGCCAGCAGCTTACGCCAGGGCAATTCACCCCTCCACTTT.

This clone was seen only once. V is TRBV3-1 (or the pseudogene TRBV3-2) and J is TRBJ2-1; possible D gene TRBD1, 5 bases. Trimming stripped 2 bases from V and 4 bases from J, with 12 bases between. The CDR3 spans 15 residues. Germline V gene data show CDR1 as LGHDT and CDR2 as YNNKEL (reference sequence). The CDR3 coding sequence is TGTGCCAGCAGCCAATCCGGAGACAGTTACAATGAGCAGTTCTTC. Protein product: CASSQSGDSYNEQFF.

This chain joins TRBV3-1 (or the pseudogene TRBV3-2) and TRBJ2-5, with 7 nucleotides matching TRBD1. The V gene end was trimmed by 1 base and the J gene end by 5 bases; junction bases not matched to a gene: 7. The CDR3 is 15 amino acids. Germline V gives CDR1 LGHDT, CDR2 YNNKEL (reference sequence). CDR3 nucleotides: TGTGCCAGCAGCCAAGTGGGCAGGGGGACGGAGACCCAGTACTTC. Its protein product is CASSQVGRGTETQYF.

CDR3 bases: TGTGCCAGCAGCCCTCGACCCCGGGCGACTAGAGGCTACGAGCAGTACTTC. The encoded protein is CASSPRPRATRGYEQYF. V gene TRBV5-6 combines with J gene TRBJ2-7, with a tentative D call TRBD2 (6 bases). Germline V lookup: CDR1 SGHDT, CDR2 YYEEEE. Trimming pared 4 bases from V and 3 bases from J, leaving 23 bases between. The CDR3 is 17 residues long. Supplemented by reference TRBV5-6 and TRBJ2-7, the full variable domain reads DAGVTQSPTHLIKTRGQQVTLRCSPKSGHDTVSWYQQALGQGPQFIFQYYEEEERQRGNFPDRFSGHQFPNYSSELNVNALLLGDSALYLCASSPRPRATRGYEQYFGPGTRLTVT.

The chain employs TRBV7-3 and TRBJ2-1; TRBD2 agrees at 8 bases. The CDR3 has 16 amino acids. CDR1 is SGHTA, CDR2 FQGTGA, per germline. V shed 2 bases, J shed 3 bases, and the junction held 6 bases outside the gene matches. CDR3 amino acids: CASSLFSSGRYNEQFF. CDR3 bases: TGTGCCAGCAGCTTATTTTCTAGCGGGCGCTACAATGAGCAGTTCTTC.

This rearrangement joins TRBV10-3 to TRBJ1-1, with D hard to call. This CDR3 comprises 13 residues. Looked up from germline, CDR1 is ENHRY and CDR2 is SYGVKD. V gave up 8 bases and J gave up 3 bases, with 13 bases separating them. CDR3 region: CAILPERDTEAFF. In DNA, the CDR3 is TGTGCCATCCTACCTGAACGGGACACTGAAGCTTTCTTT.

Many counts were recorded for this clone. DNA for the CDR3: TGTGCCAGCAGTGATTGGACTAGCGGACTCCCCGAGCAGTACTTC. Residues: CASSDWTSGLPEQYF. The chain has TRBV6-1 and TRBJ2-7; 10 positions agree with TRBD2. This CDR3 spans 15 amino acids. With 3 bases clipped from V and 6 bases from J, the junction kept 8 bases outside the gene matches. CDR1 is MNHNS, CDR2 SASEGT, per germline.